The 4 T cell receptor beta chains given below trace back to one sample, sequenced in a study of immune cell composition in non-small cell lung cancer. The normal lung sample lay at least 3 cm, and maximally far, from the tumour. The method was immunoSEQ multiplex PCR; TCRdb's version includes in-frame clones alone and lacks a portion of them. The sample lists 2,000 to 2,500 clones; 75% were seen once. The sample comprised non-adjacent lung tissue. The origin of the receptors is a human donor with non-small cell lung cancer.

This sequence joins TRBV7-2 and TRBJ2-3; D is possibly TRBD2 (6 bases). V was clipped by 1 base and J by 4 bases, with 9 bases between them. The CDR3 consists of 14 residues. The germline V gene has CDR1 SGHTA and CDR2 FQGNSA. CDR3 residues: CASSLGTGADTQYF. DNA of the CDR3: TGTGCCAGCAGCTTAGGTACGGGGGCAGATACGCAGTATTTT.

CDR3 residues: CASSLDSYSNQPQHF. The CDR3 DNA reads as TGTGCCAGTAGTCTCGACAGCTATAGCAATCAGCCCCAGCATTTT. This chain uses TRBV19 with TRBJ1-5; tentatively, D is TRBD1 (5 bases). V was cut by 5 bases and J by 0 bases, with 11 bases left in between. The CDR3 totals 15 residues. In germline, CDR1 is LNHDA, CDR2 SQIVND (reference sequence).

Written as DNA, the CDR3 is TGTGCCAGCACAGCTCAAGTCGCGGCACCCCTAGGAGGGGAGCTGTTTTTT. Residues: CASTAQVAAPLGGELFF. The chain links TRBV27 to TRBJ2-2; D gene uncertain. The CDR3 length is 17 residues. The germline V and J ends were trimmed by 7 bases and 8 bases, with 26 bases remaining between them. The germline gives CDR1 MNHEY, CDR2 SMNVEV (reference sequence).

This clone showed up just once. CDR3: CASSLGSVIRGGEKLFF. The DNA of the CDR3 is TGTGCCAGCAGCTTAGGTTCGGTAATTCGGGGAGGTGAAAAACTGTTTTTT. V gene TRBV7-9 combines with J gene TRBJ1-4; D unresolved. V lost 1 base and J lost 7, with 19 bases in between. CDR3 size: 17 residues. CDR1 is SEHNR and CDR2 is FQNEAQ in the germline V gene (reference sequence).